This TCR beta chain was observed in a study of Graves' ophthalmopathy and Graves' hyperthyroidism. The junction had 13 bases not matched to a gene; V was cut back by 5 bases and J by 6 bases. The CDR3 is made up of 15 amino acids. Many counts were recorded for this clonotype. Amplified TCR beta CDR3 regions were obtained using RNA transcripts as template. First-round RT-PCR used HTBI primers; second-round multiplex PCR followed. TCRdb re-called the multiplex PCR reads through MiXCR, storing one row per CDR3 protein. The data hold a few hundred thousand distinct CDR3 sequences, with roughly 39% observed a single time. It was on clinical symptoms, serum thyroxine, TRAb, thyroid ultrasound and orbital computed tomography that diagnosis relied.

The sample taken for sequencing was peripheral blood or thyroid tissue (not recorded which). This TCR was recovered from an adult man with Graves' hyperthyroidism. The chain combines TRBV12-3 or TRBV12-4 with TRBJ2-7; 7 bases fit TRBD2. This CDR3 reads CASSRIAGPLGEQYF. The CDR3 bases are TGTGCCAGCAGTCGAATAGCGGGCCCACTTGGCGAGCAGTACTTC.